This is a list of T cell receptor beta chains from one sample in a study of blood T cell repertoires in COVID-19. Profiled with immunoSEQ multiplex PCR; TCRdb holds only in-frame clones, not every one. Of roughly 200,000 clones detected, nearly 90% appear once; the ten largest clones hold 12%. The source material was peripheral blood. The receptors were sampled from a young woman who had recovered from COVID-19. Each CDR3 is given with its conserved first and last residue. The D gene is left open where the match is weak. The size entry is marked missing in some rows and otherwise reads once, few, many or a size class.

J: TRBJ2-3
size: -
length: 17
D: TRBD1
V: TRBV6-4
CDR3: CASSGIRDRDFEDTQYF
DNA: TGTGCCAGCAGTGGGATCCGGGACAGGGATTTTGAAGATACGCAGTATTTT

J: TRBJ2-2
size: -
length: 16
D: TRBD2
V: TRBV7-2
CDR3: CASSLGAGVGAGELFF
DNA: TGTGCCAGCAGCTTAGGAGCGGGAGTGGGGGCCGGGGAGCTGTTTTTT

J: TRBJ1-1
size: -
length: 13
D: -
V: TRBV9
CDR3: CASSVGTDSEAFF
DNA: TGTGCCAGCAGCGTAGGGACTGATTCCGAAGCTTTCTTT

J: TRBJ1-1
size: -
length: 14
D: -
V: TRBV4-1
CDR3: CASSQDTLNTEAFF
DNA: TGCGCCAGCAGCCAAGATACACTGAACACTGAAGCTTTCTTT

J: TRBJ1-2
size: -
length: 12
D: TRBD1
V: TRBV4-1
CDR3: CASGTDVYGYTF
DNA: TGCGCCAGTGGGACAGATGTTTATGGCTACACCTTC

J: TRBJ1-2
size: -
length: 15
D: -
V: TRBV15
CDR3: CATSRDSGVNYGYTF
DNA: TGTGCCACCAGCAGAGATTCAGGCGTCAACTATGGCTACACCTTC

J: TRBJ1-1
size: -
length: 13
D: TRBD1
V: TRBV5-1
CDR3: CASRSLDRSEAFF
DNA: TGCGCCAGCAGGTCTTTGGACAGGTCGGAAGCTTTCTTT

J: TRBJ2-6
size: medium-sized
length: 15
D: -
V: TRBV6-4
CDR3: CASSDEESGANVLTF
DNA: TGTGCCAGCAGTGACGAAGAGTCTGGGGCCAACGTCCTGACTTTC

J: TRBJ2-7
size: -
length: 13
D: -
V: TRBV13
CDR3: CASSSGQFYEQYF
DNA: TGTGCCAGCAGCTCTGGACAGTTCTACGAGCAGTACTTC

J: TRBJ2-1
size: -
length: 12
D: -
V: TRBV15
CDR3: CATSRGLYEQFF
DNA: TGTGCCACCAGCAGAGGACTCTACGAGCAGTTCTTC

J: TRBJ1-1
size: -
length: 12
D: TRBD1
V: TRBV6-2/TRBV6-3
CDR3: CASSPRTGAAFF
DNA: TGTGCCAGCAGTCCCCGGACAGGGGCAGCTTTCTTT

J: TRBJ2-1
size: -
length: 15
D: TRBD2
V: TRBV15
CDR3: CATSRVGEGSNEQFF
DNA: TGTGCCACCAGCAGAGTCGGGGAGGGGTCCAATGAGCAGTTCTTC

J: TRBJ2-3
size: -
length: 17
D: TRBD2
V: TRBV5-1
CDR3: CASSWGLAGGVPDTQYF
DNA: TGCGCCAGCAGCTGGGGACTAGCGGGAGGAGTGCCAGATACGCAGTATTTT

J: TRBJ2-6
size: -
length: 18
D: TRBD2
V: TRBV7-3
CDR3: CASSLAGVHLSGANVLTF
DNA: TGTGCCAGCAGCTTAGCGGGAGTACACCTCTCTGGGGCCAACGTCCTGACTTTC

J: TRBJ2-1
size: -
length: 18
D: -
V: TRBV7-6
CDR3: CASSLGGGRGSRYNEQFF
DNA: TGTGCCAGCAGCTTAGGGGGTGGTCGAGGGAGCCGATACAATGAGCAGTTCTTC

J: TRBJ1-2
size: -
length: 12
D: -
V: TRBV11-2
CDR3: CASSLDRERYTF
DNA: TGTGCCAGCAGCTTAGATCGAGAACGTTACACCTTC

J: TRBJ1-2
size: -
length: 14
D: TRBD1
V: TRBV5-1
CDR3: CASSLQQGPYGYTF
DNA: TGCGCCAGCAGCTTACAACAGGGGCCCTATGGCTACACCTTC

J: TRBJ1-3
size: -
length: 15
D: -
V: TRBV6-6
CDR3: CASRLNRNSGNTIYF
DNA: TGTGCCAGCAGGCTAAACAGGAATTCTGGAAACACCATATATTTT

J: TRBJ1-1
size: -
length: 14
D: -
V: TRBV30
CDR3: CAWRLGLMNTEAFF
DNA: TGTGCCTGGAGGCTGGGACTAATGAACACTGAAGCTTTCTTT

J: TRBJ2-7
size: -
length: 14
D: -
V: TRBV25-1
CDR3: CASSEKSSTYEQYF
DNA: TGTGCCAGCAGTGAAAAGAGTTCTACCTACGAGCAGTACTTC

J: TRBJ1-6
size: -
length: 14
D: -
V: TRBV18
CDR3: CASSIKKENSPLHF
DNA: TGTGCCAGCTCCATAAAGAAGGAGAATTCACCCCTCCACTTT

J: TRBJ1-1
size: -
length: 15
D: TRBD1
V: TRBV5-1
CDR3: CASSRTGNMNTEAFF
DNA: TGCGCCAGCAGTCGGACAGGGAACATGAACACTGAAGCTTTCTTT

J: TRBJ1-2
size: once
length: 13
D: TRBD1
V: TRBV2
CDR3: CASKLGQEYGYTF
DNA: TGTGCCAGCAAATTGGGACAGGAGTATGGCTACACCTTC

J: TRBJ2-1
size: -
length: 14
D: -
V: TRBV30
CDR3: CAWSVFGPYNEQFF
DNA: TGTGCCTGGAGCGTCTTTGGCCCCTACAATGAGCAGTTCTTC

J: TRBJ2-2
size: -
length: 15
D: -
V: TRBV9
CDR3: CASSVDLDGGGELFF
DNA: TGTGCCAGCAGCGTAGATCTGGATGGCGGCGGGGAGCTGTTTTTT

J: TRBJ2-2
size: -
length: 15
D: -
V: TRBV27
CDR3: CASSLPPTGTGELFF
DNA: TGTGCCAGCAGTTTACCCCCAACGGGCACCGGGGAGCTGTTTTTT

J: TRBJ1-1
size: -
length: 13
D: -
V: TRBV24-1
CDR3: CATSDGTGTEAFF
DNA: TGTGCCACCAGTGATGGTACGGGGACTGAAGCTTTCTTT

J: TRBJ1-1
size: -
length: 15
D: -
V: TRBV7-2
CDR3: CASSLSGTKGTEAFF
DNA: TGTGCCAGCAGCCTAAGCGGGACAAAAGGCACTGAAGCTTTCTTT

J: TRBJ2-7
size: -
length: 14
D: TRBD2
V: TRBV7-9
CDR3: CASSRLAENYEQYF
DNA: TGTGCCAGCAGCCGACTAGCGGAGAACTACGAGCAGTACTTC

J: TRBJ1-2
size: -
length: 18
D: TRBD1
V: TRBV28
CDR3: CASRSDSDRGRRHYGYTF
DNA: TGTGCCAGCAGAAGTGACTCGGACAGGGGTCGAAGGCACTATGGCTACACCTTC

J: TRBJ2-7
size: once
length: 15
D: -
V: TRBV7-9
CDR3: CASSLTRESSYEQYF
DNA: TGTGCCAGCAGTCTCACCCGGGAGTCCTCCTACGAGCAGTACTTC

J: TRBJ1-2
size: -
length: 19
D: -
V: TRBV7-9
CDR3: CASSSVVGGGRKANYGYTF
DNA: TGTGCCAGCAGCTCGGTGGTGGGCGGGGGCAGGAAAGCTAACTATGGCTACACCTTC

J: TRBJ2-5
size: -
length: 14
D: -
V: TRBV9
CDR3: CASSVGLSGETQYF
DNA: TGTGCCAGCAGCGTCGGCTTAAGCGGAGAGACCCAGTACTTC

J: TRBJ1-2
size: -
length: 14
D: TRBD1
V: TRBV4-3
CDR3: CASSQDSGGRSYTF
DNA: TGCGCCAGCAGCCAAGACTCAGGGGGCCGCTCCTACACCTTC

J: TRBJ1-1
size: -
length: 12
D: -
V: TRBV9
CDR3: CASSAQGREAFF
DNA: TGTGCCAGCAGCGCTCAAGGGAGGGAAGCTTTCTTT

J: TRBJ2-3
size: -
length: 16
D: -
V: TRBV13
CDR3: CASSSTGRGLADTQYF
DNA: TGTGCCAGCAGCTCCACAGGGAGAGGACTGGCAGATACGCAGTATTTT

J: TRBJ1-1
size: -
length: 15
D: -
V: TRBV7-8
CDR3: CASSFQRGMNTEAFF
DNA: TGTGCCAGCAGCTTCCAGCGGGGTATGAACACTGAAGCTTTCTTT

J: TRBJ2-3
size: -
length: 16
D: -
V: TRBV11-1
CDR3: CASSLPRYNSTDTQYF
DNA: TGTGCCAGCAGCTTACCCCGCTATAATAGCACAGATACGCAGTATTTT

J: TRBJ2-1
size: -
length: 15
D: TRBD2
V: TRBV6-5
CDR3: CASRITSGDNNEQFF
DNA: TGTGCCAGCAGAATTACTAGCGGGGATAACAATGAGCAGTTCTTC

J: TRBJ1-6
size: -
length: 17
D: -
V: TRBV2
CDR3: CASTRTSTGSLSYPLHF
DNA: TGTGCCAGCACCAGAACCAGCACAGGCTCCCTTTCGTACCCCCTCCACTTT

J: TRBJ2-3
size: once
length: 17
D: TRBD2
V: TRBV7-2
CDR3: CASSLAGTSGSTDTQYF
DNA: TGTGCCAGCAGCTTAGCCGGGACTAGCGGGAGCACAGATACGCAGTATTTT

J: TRBJ2-7
size: -
length: 13
D: -
V: TRBV7-2
CDR3: CASSLGQVDEQYF
DNA: TGTGCCAGCAGCTTAGGACAGGTGGACGAGCAGTACTTC

J: TRBJ2-1
size: many
length: 14
D: -
V: TRBV6-4
CDR3: CASSDSAGYNEQFF
DNA: TGTGCCAGCAGTGACTCAGCAGGCTACAATGAGCAGTTCTTC

J: TRBJ2-7
size: -
length: 14
D: TRBD1
V: TRBV6-5
CDR3: CASSRDRGLGEQYF
DNA: TGTGCCAGCAGTCGGGACAGGGGGCTGGGCGAGCAGTACTTC

J: TRBJ2-7
size: -
length: 17
D: TRBD2
V: TRBV7-2
CDR3: CASSLGLAGILSYEQYF
DNA: TGTGCCAGCAGCTTGGGACTAGCGGGCATACTCTCCTACGAGCAGTACTTC

J: TRBJ2-7
size: -
length: 12
D: TRBD1
V: TRBV29-1
CDR3: CSVSDRGYEQYF
DNA: TGCAGCGTTTCGGACAGGGGCTACGAGCAGTACTTC

J: TRBJ1-2
size: -
length: 16
D: TRBD1
V: TRBV14
CDR3: CASSQVSGGALYGYTF
DNA: TGTGCCAGCAGCCAAGTGTCAGGGGGCGCGTTGTATGGCTACACCTTC

J: TRBJ1-1
size: -
length: 16
D: -
V: TRBV4-2
CDR3: CASSQGRGLLNTEAFF
DNA: TGTGCCAGCAGCCAAGGCAGGGGACTACTGAACACTGAAGCTTTCTTT

J: TRBJ2-1
size: once
length: 15
D: TRBD1
V: TRBV15
CDR3: CATSSGQGFNNEQFF
DNA: TGTGCCACCAGCTCTGGACAGGGCTTTAACAATGAGCAGTTCTTC

J: TRBJ1-1
size: few
length: 15
D: -
V: TRBV7-2
CDR3: CASSPGGAIPTEAFF
DNA: TGTGCCAGCAGCCCCGGGGGGGCGATACCTACTGAAGCTTTCTTT